The 21 T cell receptor beta chains below come from one sample, sequenced in a study of PD-1 blockade in classical Hodgkin lymphoma. Every patient relapsed after autologous stem cell transplantation, and brentuximab vedotin exposure varied. This table comes from immunoSEQ multiplex PCR, and its TCRdb copy is limited to in-frame clones, with some not included. Counted here are some 62,000 clones, approximately 88% occurring once; the ten biggest clones make up under 15%. The specimen comprised peripheral blood mononuclear cells (PBMCs), sampled at baseline. These TCRs come from a human donor with classical Hodgkin lymphoma.

This chain connects TRBV6-1 to TRBJ2-7; 11 nucleotides align to TRBD2. In germline, CDR1 is MNHNS, CDR2 SASEGT. Trimming removed 0 bases from V and 4 bases from J; junction bases left unmatched: 5. The CDR3 sequence is 16 residues long. This CDR3 is CASSEASGGAGYEQYF. For the CDR3, the DNA is TGTGCCAGCAGTGAAGCTAGCGGGGGGGCAGGTTACGAGCAGTACTTC.

The chain links TRBV11-3 to TRBJ2-7; 13 bases map to TRBD2. Germline assignment: CDR1 SGHNT and CDR2 YENEEA. Trimming cost V 1 base and J 5 bases; bases outside gene matches: 8. CDR3 size: 17 residues. CDR3 amino acids: CASSLGDPGTSGNEQYF. For the CDR3, the DNA is TGTGCCAGCAGCTTAGGGGACCCCGGGACTAGCGGGAACGAGCAGTACTTC.

The V call is TRBV2, the J call TRBJ1-1; possibly TRBD1 for D (5 bases). V was cut by 7 bases and J by 4 bases, with 7 bases left in between. The CDR3 consists of 11 residues. Germline CDR1 reads SNHLY; CDR2 reads FYNNEI. The CDR3 DNA reads TGTGCCAGCACTGGGGGCACTGAAGCTTTCTTT. Protein: CASTGGTEAFF.

The chain is built from TRBV7-9 and TRBJ2-1; 7 bases line up with TRBD2. Trimming removed 4 bases from V and 7 bases from J; junction bases left unmatched: 13. In germline, CDR1 is SEHNR, CDR2 FQNEAQ (reference sequence). The CDR3 is 16 residues long. CDR3 sequence (DNA): TGTGCCAGCAGCTATGTAGCGGGCCGATCATTGAATGAGCAGTTCTTC. It is translated as CASSYVAGRSLNEQFF.

V is TRBV9 and J is TRBJ2-1; a weak D match, TRBD2 (6 bases). This CDR3 is built from 15 residues. Germline CDR1 SGDLS, CDR2 YYNGEE. V dropped 0 bases and J dropped 0 bases, with 7 bases sitting between them. CDR3 loop: CASSVGGDSYNEQFF. The CDR3 bases are TGTGCCAGCAGCGTAGGGGGGGACTCCTACAATGAGCAGTTCTTC.

By its share, this clone is medium-sized. The DNA for the CDR3 is TGTGCCAGCAGTTCGTGGGCCGGGACAGGAATGAGGGGCTACACCTTC. This translates into CASSSWAGTGMRGYTF. This chain connects TRBV27 to TRBJ1-2, with 8 bases aligning to TRBD1. This CDR3 has 16 amino acids. Germline V gene data show CDR1 as MNHEY and CDR2 as SMNVEV (reference sequence). The trim removed 4 bases at V and 8 bases at J, leaving 15 bases unmatched.

This clone was observed once. CDR3 loop: CASSPRETEVSPLHF. In DNA, the CDR3 is TGTGCCAGCTCACCACGTGAGACGGAGGTATCACCCCTCCACTTT. This chain joins TRBV18 and TRBJ1-6; D is unresolved. The ends were cut back, 1 base at V and 10 bases at J, with 14 bases in the middle. Germline CDR1 reads KGHSH; CDR2 reads LQKENI. This CDR3 has 15 amino acids.

This chain joins TRBV7-6 and TRBJ2-7; 7 nucleotides align to TRBD1. With 0 bases clipped from V and 4 bases from J, the junction kept 9 bases outside the gene matches. Germline assignment: CDR1 SGHVS and CDR2 FNYEAQ. The CDR3 consists of 16 residues. The CDR3 reads CASSLAPATGFYEQYF. The CDR3 bases are TGTGCCAGCAGCTTAGCCCCAGCGACAGGGTTTTACGAGCAGTACTTC.

A remark on this clone: Germline and junction disagree at one end, which may indicate a read error. The chain joins TRBV29-1 to TRBJ1-4; 7 bases are shared with TRBD1. This CDR3 contains 14 residues. Germline CDR1 SQVTM, CDR2 ANQGSEA. Written as DNA, the CDR3 is TGCAGCGTTGGGGCAGGGGGGACTAATGAAGAACTGTTTTTT. Its translation is CSVGAGGTNEELFF.

As regards this clone: Relative to the germline gene, one junction end is altered; a read error may explain this. J is TRBJ1-1 and V is TRBV6-5; possible D gene TRBD1, 6 bases. CDR1 is MNHEY and CDR2 is SVGAGI in the germline V gene. The CDR3 covers 14 residues. In nucleotides, the CDR3 is TGTGCCAGCACTTACAGGGCAAGGGGCACTGAAGCTTTCTTT. Its translation is CASTYRARGTEAFF.

This clone was seen a single time. The V and J genes are TRBV7-9 and TRBJ2-1; D assignment may be TRBD1 or TRBD2 (5 bases each). The CDR3 loop spans 17 amino acids. V lost 2 bases and J 3 bases, leaving 17 bases between the germline ends. CDR1 is SEHNR and CDR2 is FQNEAQ in the germline V gene (reference sequence). CDR3 amino acids: CASSLTTGRPIYNEQFF. The CDR3 bases are TGTGCCAGCAGCTTAACGACGGGACGCCCGATCTACAATGAGCAGTTCTTC.

This clone was counted between two and nine times. The chain joins TRBV13 to TRBJ1-1; TRBD1 might be the D (6 bases). From germline, CDR1 is PRHDT and CDR2 FYEKMQ (reference sequence). The CDR3 consists of 14 residues. The ends were cut back, 7 bases at V and 3 bases at J, with 15 bases in the middle. DNA for the CDR3: TGTGCCAGCACTCGTTCAGGGGTGCACACTGAAGCTTTCTTT. Its translation is CASTRSGVHTEAFF.

The J gene is TRBJ2-2, the V gene TRBV10-2; D is perhaps TRBD1 or TRBD2 (5 bases each). Trimming cost V 7 bases and J 6 bases, with 21 bases left between them. The CDR3 loop spans 16 amino acids. CDR1 is WSHSY and CDR2 is SAAADI in the germline V gene. CDR3 DNA sequence: TGCGCCAGCATGAGACAGAGGGAACCCCTTTCCGGGGAGCTGTTTTTT. Amino acid sequence: CASMRQREPLSGELFF.

V gene TRBV19 combines with J gene TRBJ1-4, with TRBD1 as a possible D gene (5 bases). Trimming stripped 3 bases from V and 0 bases from J, with 11 bases between. Germline V lookup: CDR1 LNHDA, CDR2 SQIVND (reference sequence). The CDR3 runs 16 residues. This CDR3 is CASSMKGLATNEKLFF. The CDR3 DNA is TGTGCCAGTAGTATGAAGGGACTGGCAACTAATGAAAAACTGTTTTTT.

J is TRBJ2-7 and V is TRBV9, with 7 bases that match TRBD1. The germline gives CDR1 SGDLS, CDR2 YYNGEE. V was pared by 4 bases and J by 6 bases, with 10 bases of the junction left unmatched. This CDR3 region has 14 residues. DNA of the CDR3: TGTGCCAGCAGCCCTCTGGGACAGAGGGTCGAGCAGTACTTC. Its translation: CASSPLGQRVEQYF. Combining the CDR3 with reference TRBV9 and TRBJ2-7 gives the whole variable domain DSGVTQTPKHLITATGQRVTLRCSPRSGDLSVYWYQQSLDQGLQFLIQYYNGEERAKGNILERFSAQQFPDLHSELNLSSLELGDSALYFCASSPLGQRVEQYFGPGTRLTVT.

On this clone itself: Within the sample, other DNA sequences also encode this same CDR3. V is TRBV7-8 and J is TRBJ1-2, with TRBD1 as a possible D gene (5 bases). Trimming shortened V by 6 bases and J by 4 bases, and 21 bases separated the two germline ends. The CDR3 runs 16 residues. The germline gives CDR1 SGHVS, CDR2 FQNEAQ. The CDR3 DNA is TGTGCCAGCAGTTCAGGGCTTACCCGAAAGACCTATGGCTACACCTTC. It yields the protein CASSSGLTRKTYGYTF.

This clone was detected once. DNA of the CDR3: TGTGCCAGCAGCCACGGGACAGGGCGGACCGGGGAGCTGTTTTTT. It is translated as CASSHGTGRTGELFF. This chain uses TRBV7-7 with TRBJ2-2; 9 bases map to TRBD1. J gave up 5 bases and V 5 bases, and 6 bases lay outside the gene matches. The CDR3 is made up of 15 amino acids. The germline V gene has CDR1 SSHAT and CDR2 FNYEAQ (reference sequence). The full variable domain, in which reference TRBV7-7 and TRBJ2-2 provide the parts outside the CDR3, is GAGVSQSPRYKVTKRGQDVTLRCDPISSHATLYWYQQALGQGPEFLTYFNYEAQPDKSGLPSDRFSAERPEGSISTLTIQRTEQRDSAMYRCASSHGTGRTGELFFGEGSRLTVL.

This clone appeared once. The V and J genes are TRBV23-1 and TRBJ2-3; no clear D gene. TRBV23-1 is classed as an ORF, of uncertain function. The CDR3 is made up of 12 amino acids. Trimming cost V 2 bases and J 2 bases, with 2 bases left between them. The CDR3 bases are TGCGCCAGCAGTCAACTCACAGATACGCAGTATTTT. Residues: CASSQLTDTQYF.

The chain employs TRBV5-8 and TRBJ1-2; D call uncertain. The CDR3 consists of 13 residues. Trimming took 3 bases from V and 3 from J, leaving 9 bases between them. CDR1 and CDR2 from the germline V gene are SGHTS and YDEGEE. In DNA, the CDR3 is TGTGCCAGCAGCTCGGTGACGGACTATGGCTACACCTTC. This translates into CASSSVTDYGYTF.

The chain has TRBV13 and TRBJ1-6, with 8 nucleotides matching TRBD1. J lost 7 bases, V lost 5 bases, and 7 bases had no gene match. The germline CDR1 and CDR2 sequences are PRHDT and FYEKMQ (reference sequence). This CDR3 comprises 15 residues. The chain's CDR3 is CASSEGQGGNSPLHF. DNA for the CDR3: TGTGCCAGCAGCGAAGGACAGGGCGGGAATTCACCCCTCCACTTT.

This clone appeared once. This chain connects TRBV18 to TRBJ2-5, with 7 bases aligning to TRBD1. This CDR3 contains 13 residues. V was pared by 3 bases and J by 2 bases, with 0 bases of the junction left unmatched. The germline CDR1 and CDR2 sequences are KGHSH and LQKENI. The CDR3 here is CASSPTGQETQYF. The CDR3 DNA sequence: TGTGCCAGCTCACCGACAGGGCAAGAGACCCAGTACTTC.